The 27 T cell receptor beta chains presented below share a single source sample, sequenced in a study of shared clonotypes between healthy human individuals. Clones were sequenced by immunoSEQ multiplex PCR, and TCRdb holds only the in-frame ones, with some missing. The table has some 1 million clones, around 76% seen once. The sequenced material came from memory CD4+ T cells sorted from blood. The subset is: CD45RA-negative fraction. The receptors were gathered from a man between 18 and 29 years old in good health.

The V call is TRBV6-1, the J call TRBJ2-3; D possibly corresponds to TRBD1 (5 bases). Trimming cost V 1 base and J 6 bases, with 20 bases left between them. The CDR3 is 17 amino acids. Germline values: CDR1 MNHNS, CDR2 SASEGT. Written as DNA, the CDR3 is TGTGCCAGCAGTGAAGAGGTGGCGGAGTGGGGCTCGGATACGCAGTATTTT. The encoded protein is CASSEEVAEWGSDTQYF.

The gene calls are TRBV7-9 and TRBJ1-5, with 8 bases lining up with TRBD1. This CDR3 has 16 residues. From germline, CDR1 is SEHNR and CDR2 FQNEAQ (reference sequence). V lost 1 base and J lost 3; bases outside the gene matches: 5. CDR3 in amino acids: CASSLGQGLSNQPQHF. CDR3 in DNA: TGTGCCAGCAGCTTAGGACAGGGGCTCTCCAATCAGCCCCAGCATTTT.

On this clone: At the DNA level, this CDR3 is encoded by other sequences in the same sample as well. CDR3 in amino acids: CASSEKYEQYF. The DNA of the CDR3 is TGTGCCAGCAGTGAAAAATACGAGCAGTACTTC. The chain joins TRBV6-1 to TRBJ2-7; no reliable D call. The CDR3 totals 11 residues. Between the trimmed V and J ends, which lost 2 bases and 4 bases, there was a span of 3 bases. Germline lookup yields CDR1 MNHNS and CDR2 SASEGT.

The chain is built from TRBV6-1 and TRBJ1-3; no definite D call. Trimming pared 2 bases from V and 1 base from J, leaving 6 bases between. Germline V gene sequence: CDR1 MNHNS, CDR2 SASEGT. This CDR3 spans 14 amino acids. This chain's CDR3 is CASSEKPSGNTIYF. The CDR3 coding sequence is TGTGCCAGCAGTGAAAAGCCGTCTGGAAACACCATATATTTT.

This chain uses TRBV27 with TRBJ2-2; 8 positions match TRBD2. CDR1 is MNHEY, CDR2 SMNVEV, per germline (reference sequence). V shed 3 bases and J 1 base; nucleotides not matched to a gene: 7. CDR3 length: 17 residues. The CDR3: CASSFRAAGGNTGELFF. CDR3 DNA: TGTGCCAGCAGTTTTCGAGCTGCGGGGGGGAACACCGGGGAGCTGTTTTTT.

This rearrangement joins TRBV5-1 to TRBJ2-7; possible D gene TRBD2, 7 bases. The CDR3 totals 16 residues. V gave up 4 bases and J gave up 3 bases, with 20 bases separating them. The germline V gene encodes CDR1 SGHRS and CDR2 YFSETQ. This CDR3 is CASSQGGALPDYEQYF. DNA for the CDR3: TGCGCCAGCAGCCAAGGGGGGGCACTACCAGACTACGAGCAGTACTTC.

As regards this clone: Other DNA variants within this sample encode the same CDR3. This chain connects TRBV7-2 to TRBJ1-5; perhaps TRBD1 as D (5 bases). Germline lookup yields CDR1 SGHTA and CDR2 FQGNSA. This CDR3 is built from 14 residues. V gave up 5 bases and J gave up 4 bases, with 12 bases separating them. The CDR3 loop reads CASSPDSGNQPQHF. CDR3 bases: TGTGCCAGCAGCCCCGACTCAGGGAATCAGCCCCAGCATTTT. The full variable domain, completed using reference TRBV7-2 and TRBJ1-5, is GAGVSQSPSNKVTEKGKDVELRCDPISGHTALYWYRQSLGQGLEFLIYFQGNSAPDKSGLPSDRFSAERTGGSVSTLTIQRTQQEDSAVYLCASSPDSGNQPQHFGDGTRLSIL.

This chain uses TRBV28 with TRBJ2-7, with unresolved D. V was shortened by 3 bases and J by 1 base, with 4 bases between the two germline ends. In germline, CDR1 is MDHEN, CDR2 SYDVKM. This CDR3 has 12 residues. The CDR3 sequence: CASSFGSYEQYF. CDR3 DNA: TGTGCCAGCAGTTTTGGGTCCTACGAGCAGTACTTC.

The V and J genes are TRBV10-2 and TRBJ2-3, with TRBD2 matching 9 bases. The V gene's germline CDR1 is WSHSY and CDR2 SAAADI. The CDR3 contains 15 residues. V lost 8 bases, J lost 3 bases, and 9 bases stayed unmatched. The CDR3, as DNA: TGCGCCAGCCTCGATCTAGCGGGGAAAACAGATACGCAGTATTTT. Protein sequence: CASLDLAGKTDTQYF.

This clone was seen a single time. A read error is possible here, since a much larger clone lies one base away. The chain has TRBV7-8 and TRBJ1-5; D not resolved. V lost 1 base to trimming and J lost 0 bases, with 4 bases between them. Germline CDR1 SGHVS, CDR2 FQNEAQ. The CDR3 covers 14 residues. This chain's CDR3 is CASSLVVSNQPQHF. CDR3 in DNA: TGTGCCAGCAGCTTAGTGGTTAGCAATCAGCCCCAGCATTTT.

Concerning this clone itself: This is likely an artifact of a read error, given a far larger clone one base away. The V and J genes are TRBV7-6 and TRBJ2-3; perhaps TRBD2 as D (6 bases). Between the trimmed V and J ends, which lost 5 bases and 2 bases, there was a span of 8 bases. The CDR3 totals 13 residues. The V gene's germline CDR1 is SGHVS and CDR2 FNYEAQ. CDR3: CASSRGNTDTQYF. The CDR3 DNA follows: TGTGCCAGCAGCCGGGGGAACACAGATACGCAGTATTTT.

Only a few counts were recorded for this clone. The chain uses TRBV5-1 and TRBJ1-1; D uncertain. Per the germline V gene, CDR1 is SGHRS and CDR2 is YFSETQ. V shed 4 bases and J shed 11 bases, with 21 bases lying between them. The CDR3 is 14 amino acids. CDR3 amino acids: CASSRSGDPDRAFF. In DNA, the CDR3 is TGCGCCAGCAGCCGGAGCGGAGATCCCGACCGCGCTTTCTTT.

The V and J genes are TRBV19 and TRBJ1-4, with D uncertain. Trimming removed 5 bases from V and 1 base from J, with 8 bases in between. The CDR3 sequence is 14 residues long. Germline V lookup: CDR1 LNHDA, CDR2 SQIVND (reference sequence). The CDR3 nucleotides are TGTGCCAGTAGTTCCCCGGAAACTAATGAAAAACTGTTTTTT. Its protein product is CASSSPETNEKLFF.

This chain connects TRBV2 to TRBJ2-4; D may correspond to TRBD1 or TRBD2 (5 bases each). V was pared by 2 bases and J by 2 bases, with 16 bases between. The CDR3 is made up of 17 amino acids. Germline V gives CDR1 SNHLY, CDR2 FYNNEI. The CDR3 loop reads CASSESGGGMTKNIQYF. CDR3 bases: TGTGCCAGCAGTGAATCTGGTGGGGGTATGACCAAAAACATTCAGTACTTC. The full variable domain, completed using reference TRBV2 and TRBJ2-4, is EPEVTQTPSHQVTQMGQEVILRCVPISNHLYFYWYRQILGQKVEFLVSFYNNEISEKSEIFDDQFSVERPDGSNFTLKIRSTKLEDSAMYFCASSESGGGMTKNIQYFGAGTRLSVL.

Concerning this clone itself: This same CDR3 is encoded by further DNA sequences in the sample. V and J are TRBV30 and TRBJ1-2; D is ambiguous. The CDR3 totals 13 residues. Germline V gene lookup returns CDR1 GTSNPN and CDR2 SVGIG (reference sequence). The germline V and J ends were trimmed by 3 bases and 4 bases, with 12 bases remaining between them. CDR3 in DNA: TGTGCCTGGAGCGCTACGGGATCCTATGGCTACACCTTC. This codes for CAWSATGSYGYTF.

This chain links TRBV10-1 with TRBJ2-5; 8 positions match TRBD2. V shed 6 bases, J shed 2 bases, and the junction held 8 bases outside the gene matches. The CDR3 sequence is 15 residues long. Looked up from germline, CDR1 is WNHNN and CDR2 is SYGVQD (reference sequence). In DNA, the CDR3 is TGCGCCAGCAGCCCAAGCGGGGGTTTGCAAGAGACCCAGTACTTC. Translating gives CASSPSGGLQETQYF.

The chain employs TRBV2 and TRBJ1-4; 8 bases map to TRBD1. The CDR3 extends over 12 amino acids. J was trimmed by 5 bases and V by 10 bases; bases with no gene match: 3. Germline V gene data show CDR1 as SNHLY and CDR2 as FYNNEI. CDR3 in DNA: TGTGCCACCGACAGGGGAAATGAAAAACTGTTTTTT. Translating it yields CATDRGNEKLFF.

Turning to this clone: One end of the junction varies from germline; a read error may be responsible. The CDR3 region has the DNA TGTGCTAGCAGGTCTATGGGACATTACTCCTACGAGCAGTACTTC. Protein: CASRSMGHYSYEQYF. The V call is TRBV7-7, the J call TRBJ2-7; tentatively, D is TRBD1 (6 bases). CDR3 size: 15 residues. Germline CDR1 reads SSHAT; CDR2 reads FNYEAQ (reference sequence). The entire variable domain, with the rest obtained from reference TRBV7-7 and TRBJ2-7, is as follows: GAGVSQSPRYKVTKRGQDVTLRCDPISSHATLYWYQQALGQGPEFLTYFNYEAQPDKSGLPSDRFSAERPEGSISTLTIQRTEQRDSAMYRCASRSMGHYSYEQYFGPGTRLTVT.

This clone has at least ten counts. The chain couples TRBV9 to TRBJ1-4; no reliable D call. Germline loops: CDR1 SGDLS, CDR2 YYNGEE. The V end was cut by 4 bases, the J end by 0 bases, with 7 bases between. This CDR3 region has 14 residues. CDR3 sequence: CASSPGTTNEKLFF. CDR3 coding DNA: TGTGCCAGCAGCCCCGGTACAACTAATGAAAAACTGTTTTTT.

This clone was observed once. The chain has TRBV2 and TRBJ2-4; D is perhaps TRBD1 or TRBD2 (8 bases each). V lost 6 bases to trimming and J lost 6 bases, with 21 bases between them. Germline V CDR1 and CDR2: SNHLY, FYNNEI. The CDR3 length is 16 residues. CDR3 DNA: TGTGCCAGCAGCCAGACAGGGGATCTAGCGGGAAACATTCAGTACTTC. Protein product: CASSQTGDLAGNIQYF. Together with reference TRBV2 and TRBJ2-4, the CDR3 gives the full variable domain: EPEVTQTPSHQVTQMGQEVILRCVPISNHLYFYWYRQILGQKVEFLVSFYNNEISEKSEIFDDQFSVERPDGSNFTLKIRSTKLEDSAMYFCASSQTGDLAGNIQYFGAGTRLSVL.

The V gene is TRBV28, the J gene TRBJ1-1, with D maybe TRBD1 (5 bases). From germline, CDR1 is MDHEN and CDR2 SYDVKM. The V and J ends lost 2 bases and 0 bases respectively, with 7 bases between them. The CDR3 contains 14 residues. CDR3 in DNA: TGTGCCAGCAGTTTACCGGACATGAACACTGAAGCTTTCTTT. Translating gives CASSLPDMNTEAFF.

The chain is built from TRBV2 and TRBJ1-4; 7 nucleotides align to TRBD1. This CDR3 spans 14 amino acids. The germline V gene encodes CDR1 SNHLY and CDR2 FYNNEI. Losses at the gene ends were 4 bases for V and 4 bases for J; bases not matched to a gene: 3. CDR3 DNA: TGTGCCAGCAGTGGACAGGGAGGTAATGAAAAACTGTTTTTT. This encodes CASSGQGGNEKLFF.

Turning to this clone: In the same sample, other DNA sequences code for this CDR3. This sequence joins TRBV5-6 and TRBJ2-7; the D call may be TRBD1 or TRBD2 (5 bases each). There are 14 residues in the CDR3. V was pared by 2 bases and J by 0 bases, with 9 bases between. The germline V gene has CDR1 SGHDT and CDR2 YYEEEE. CDR3 in amino acids: CASSFRGASYEQYF. The CDR3 DNA reads as TGTGCCAGCAGCTTCAGAGGGGCCTCCTACGAGCAGTACTTC.

V gene TRBV18 combines with J gene TRBJ2-1; TRBD2 agrees at 7 bases. The ends lost 0 bases at V and 4 bases at J; junction bases unmatched: 30. CDR3 length: 24 residues. Per germline, CDR1 KGHSH and CDR2 LQKENI. CDR3 protein: CASSPPLSKRAGEPSSSPYNEQFF. Here the CDR3 DNA reads TGTGCCAGCTCACCACCTCTGTCCAAGCGGGCGGGGGAACCCTCTTCATCCCCTTACAATGAGCAGTTCTTC.

This clone was seen only a few times. CDR3 in amino acids: CASISNTGELFF. As DNA, the CDR3 is TGTGCCAGCATCTCGAACACCGGGGAGCTGTTTTTT. The genes are TRBV28 and TRBJ2-2; no clear D gene. Trimming took off 7 bases at V and 0 bases at J, with 3 bases between the two ends. Germline V gene data show CDR1 as MDHEN and CDR2 as SYDVKM. The CDR3 is 12 residues long.

The rearrangement uses TRBV2 and TRBJ2-7; D is uncertain. Germline CDR1 SNHLY, CDR2 FYNNEI. Trimming shortened V by 1 base and J by 7 bases, and 8 bases separated the two germline ends. The CDR3 extends over 12 amino acids. CDR3 DNA: TGTGCCAGCAGTGAAGGGTTGGTGGAGCAGTACTTC. It encodes CASSEGLVEQYF.

The CDR3 reads CASSSLRGTSSYNEQFF. The CDR3 bases are TGTGCCAGCAGTTCCCTCAGGGGGACCAGCTCCTACAATGAGCAGTTCTTC. The chain employs TRBV28 and TRBJ2-1, with 7 bases identical to TRBD1. Germline CDR1 and CDR2: MDHEN and SYDVKM. Trimming took 4 bases from V and 0 from J; bases not matched to a gene: 9. The length of the CDR3 is 17 residues.